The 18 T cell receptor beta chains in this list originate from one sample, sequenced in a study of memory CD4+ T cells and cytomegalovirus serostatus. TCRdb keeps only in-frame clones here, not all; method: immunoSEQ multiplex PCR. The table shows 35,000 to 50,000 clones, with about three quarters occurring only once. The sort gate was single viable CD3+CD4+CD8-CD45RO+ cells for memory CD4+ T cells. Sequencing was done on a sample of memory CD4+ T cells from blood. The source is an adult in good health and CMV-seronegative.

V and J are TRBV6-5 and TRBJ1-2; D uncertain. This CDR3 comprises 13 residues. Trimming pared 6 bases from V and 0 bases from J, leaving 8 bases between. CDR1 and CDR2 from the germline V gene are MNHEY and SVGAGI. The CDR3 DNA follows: TGTGCCAGCAGATCGACATCTAACTATGGCTACACCTTC. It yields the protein CASRSTSNYGYTF.

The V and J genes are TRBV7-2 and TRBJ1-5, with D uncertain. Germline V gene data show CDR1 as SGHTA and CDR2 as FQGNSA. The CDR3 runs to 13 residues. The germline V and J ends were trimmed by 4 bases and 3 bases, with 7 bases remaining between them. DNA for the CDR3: TGTGCCAGCAGCTCCTACACCAATCAGCCCCAGCATTTT. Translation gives CASSSYTNQPQHF.

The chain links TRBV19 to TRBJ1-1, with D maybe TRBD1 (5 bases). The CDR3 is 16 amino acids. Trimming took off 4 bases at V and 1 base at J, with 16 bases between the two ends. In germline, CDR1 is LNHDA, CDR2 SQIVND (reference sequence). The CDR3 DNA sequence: TGTGCCAGTAGTACCCGCTCCGGGACGGCGAACACTGAAGCTTTCTTT. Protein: CASSTRSGTANTEAFF.

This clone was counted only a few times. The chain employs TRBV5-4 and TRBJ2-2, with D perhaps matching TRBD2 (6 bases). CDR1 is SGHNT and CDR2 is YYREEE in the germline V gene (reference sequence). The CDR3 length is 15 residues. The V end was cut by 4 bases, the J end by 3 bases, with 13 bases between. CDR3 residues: CASSQALADTGELFF. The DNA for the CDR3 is TGTGCCAGCAGCCAAGCACTAGCTGACACCGGGGAGCTGTTTTTT.

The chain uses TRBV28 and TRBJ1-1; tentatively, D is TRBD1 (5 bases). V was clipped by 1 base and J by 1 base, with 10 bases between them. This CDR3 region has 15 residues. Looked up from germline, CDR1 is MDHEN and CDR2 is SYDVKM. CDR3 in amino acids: CASSLFRQKNTEAFF. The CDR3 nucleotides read TGTGCCAGCAGTTTATTCAGACAGAAGAACACTGAAGCTTTCTTT.

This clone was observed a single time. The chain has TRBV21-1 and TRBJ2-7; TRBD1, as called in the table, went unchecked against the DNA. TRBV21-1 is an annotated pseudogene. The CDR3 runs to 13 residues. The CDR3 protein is CASFLGGSYEQYF. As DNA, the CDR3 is TGTGCCAGCTTCCTAGGGGGCTCCTACGAGCAGTACTTC.

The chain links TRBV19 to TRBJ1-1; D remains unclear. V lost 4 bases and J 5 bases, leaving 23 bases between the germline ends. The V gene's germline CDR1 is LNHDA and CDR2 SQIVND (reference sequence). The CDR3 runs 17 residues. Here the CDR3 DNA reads TGTGCCAGTAGTACACTTTACCGACTGAAAGACGGGACTGAAGCTTTCTTT. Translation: CASSTLYRLKDGTEAFF.

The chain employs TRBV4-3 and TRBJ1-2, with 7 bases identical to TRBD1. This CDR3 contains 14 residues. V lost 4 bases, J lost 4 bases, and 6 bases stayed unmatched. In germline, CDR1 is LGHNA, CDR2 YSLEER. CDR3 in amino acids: CASSPRGGAYGYTF. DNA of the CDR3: TGCGCCAGCAGCCCCAGGGGGGGGGCCTATGGCTACACCTTC.

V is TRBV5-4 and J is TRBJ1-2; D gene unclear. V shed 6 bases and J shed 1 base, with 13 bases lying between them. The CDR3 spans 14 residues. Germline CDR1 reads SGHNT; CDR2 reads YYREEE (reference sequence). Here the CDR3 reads CASKGSRNNYGYTF. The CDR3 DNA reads TGTGCCAGCAAAGGTAGCCGGAATAACTATGGCTACACCTTC. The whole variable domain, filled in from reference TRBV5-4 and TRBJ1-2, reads ETGVTQSPTHLIKTRGQQVTLRCSSQSGHNTVSWYQQALGQGPQFIFQYYREEENGRGNFPPRFSGLQFPNYSSELNVNALELDDSALYLCASKGSRNNYGYTFGSGTRLTVV.

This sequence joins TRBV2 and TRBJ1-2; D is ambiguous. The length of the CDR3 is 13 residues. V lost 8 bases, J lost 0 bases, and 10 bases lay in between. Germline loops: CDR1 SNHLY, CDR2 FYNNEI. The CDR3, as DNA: TGTGCCAGCCTGCCTGAAGCTAACTATGGCTACACCTTC. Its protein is CASLPEANYGYTF. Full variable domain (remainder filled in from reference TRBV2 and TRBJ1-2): EPEVTQTPSHQVTQMGQEVILRCVPISNHLYFYWYRQILGQKVEFLVSFYNNEISEKSEIFDDQFSVERPDGSNFTLKIRSTKLEDSAMYFCASLPEANYGYTFGSGTRLTVV.

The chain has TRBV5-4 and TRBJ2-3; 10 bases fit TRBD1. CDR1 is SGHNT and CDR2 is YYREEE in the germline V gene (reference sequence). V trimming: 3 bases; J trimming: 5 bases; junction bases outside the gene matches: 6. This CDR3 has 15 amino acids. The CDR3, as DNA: TGTGCCAGCAGCTCGCCGGGACAGGGGAAAGATACGCAGTATTTT. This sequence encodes CASSSPGQGKDTQYF.

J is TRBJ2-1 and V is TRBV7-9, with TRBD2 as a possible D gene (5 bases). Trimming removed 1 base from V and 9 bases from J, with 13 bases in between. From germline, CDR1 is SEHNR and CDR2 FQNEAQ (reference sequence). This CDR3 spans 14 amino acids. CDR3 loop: CASSLGGMSGEQFF. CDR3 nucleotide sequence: TGTGCCAGCAGCTTAGGAGGGATGTCCGGTGAGCAGTTCTTC.

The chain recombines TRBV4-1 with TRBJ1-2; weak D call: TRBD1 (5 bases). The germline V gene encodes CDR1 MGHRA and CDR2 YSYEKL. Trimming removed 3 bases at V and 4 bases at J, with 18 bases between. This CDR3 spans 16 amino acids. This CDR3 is CASSQGSEGPGYGYTF. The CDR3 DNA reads TGCGCCAGCAGCCAGGGGTCTGAGGGGCCCGGCTATGGCTACACCTTC.

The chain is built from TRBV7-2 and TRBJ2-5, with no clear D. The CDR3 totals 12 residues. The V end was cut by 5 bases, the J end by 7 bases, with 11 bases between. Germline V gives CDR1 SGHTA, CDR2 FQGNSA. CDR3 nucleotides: TGTGCCAGCAGCACTAATAGGGCGACCCAGTACTTC. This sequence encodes CASSTNRATQYF.

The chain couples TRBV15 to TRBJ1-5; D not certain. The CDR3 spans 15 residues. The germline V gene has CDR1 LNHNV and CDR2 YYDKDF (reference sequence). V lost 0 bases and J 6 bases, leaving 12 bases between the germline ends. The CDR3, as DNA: TGTGCCACCAGCAGAGAGCCCCAGAGTTCTCAGCCCCAGCATTTT. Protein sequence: CATSREPQSSQPQHF.

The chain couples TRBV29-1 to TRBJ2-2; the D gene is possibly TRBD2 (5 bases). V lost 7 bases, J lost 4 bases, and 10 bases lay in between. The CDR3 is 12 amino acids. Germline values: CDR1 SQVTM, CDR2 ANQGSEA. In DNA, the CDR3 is TGCAGCGCTGGGGAGAGCACCGGGGAGCTGTTTTTT. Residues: CSAGESTGELFF.

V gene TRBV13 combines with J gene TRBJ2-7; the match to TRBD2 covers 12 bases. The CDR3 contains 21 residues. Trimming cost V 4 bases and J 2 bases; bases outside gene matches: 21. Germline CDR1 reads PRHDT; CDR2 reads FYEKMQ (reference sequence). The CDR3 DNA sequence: TGTGCCAGCAGCTCCTCCTTCGCGACTAGCGGGAGAGGAGAGGGCCCCTACGAGCAGTACTTC. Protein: CASSSSFATSGRGEGPYEQYF.

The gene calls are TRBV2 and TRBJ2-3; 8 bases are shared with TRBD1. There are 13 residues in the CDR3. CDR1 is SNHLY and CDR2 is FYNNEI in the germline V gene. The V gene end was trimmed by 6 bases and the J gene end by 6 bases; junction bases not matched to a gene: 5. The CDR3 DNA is TGTGCCAGCAGCGTGACAGGGGTGGATACGCAGTATTTT. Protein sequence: CASSVTGVDTQYF.